This T cell receptor (beta chain) was identified in a study of monozygotic twins with inflammatory bowel disease. After re-calling the 5' RACE reads, TCRdb lists one entry per CDR3 protein, DNA absent. The sample includes 150,000 to 200,000 distinct CDR3 sequences. The CDR3 covers 12 residues. CDR1 is MDHEN, CDR2 SYDVKM, per germline. Sequenced input: blood. The receptor comes from a human donor with ulcerative colitis or Crohn's disease, or a healthy co-twin of an affected twin (not recorded which). The chain combines TRBV28 with TRBJ1-2. CDR3 sequence reads: CASSLSRHGYTF.